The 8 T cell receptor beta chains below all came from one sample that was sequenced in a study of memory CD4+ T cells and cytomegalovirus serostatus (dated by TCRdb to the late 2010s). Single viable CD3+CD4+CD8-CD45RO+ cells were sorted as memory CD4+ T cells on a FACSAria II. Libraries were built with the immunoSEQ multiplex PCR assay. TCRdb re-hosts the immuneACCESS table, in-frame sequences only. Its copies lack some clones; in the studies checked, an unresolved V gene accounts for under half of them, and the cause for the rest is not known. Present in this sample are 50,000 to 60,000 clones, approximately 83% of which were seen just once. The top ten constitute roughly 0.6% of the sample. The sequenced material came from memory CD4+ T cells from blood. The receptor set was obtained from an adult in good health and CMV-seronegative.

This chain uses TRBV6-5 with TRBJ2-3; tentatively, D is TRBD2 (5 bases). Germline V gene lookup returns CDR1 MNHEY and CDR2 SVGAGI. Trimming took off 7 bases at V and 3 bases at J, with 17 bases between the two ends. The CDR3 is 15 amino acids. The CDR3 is CASNPGLGLTDTQYF. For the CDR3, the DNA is TGTGCCAGCAATCCTGGACTCGGTCTGACAGATACGCAGTATTTT.

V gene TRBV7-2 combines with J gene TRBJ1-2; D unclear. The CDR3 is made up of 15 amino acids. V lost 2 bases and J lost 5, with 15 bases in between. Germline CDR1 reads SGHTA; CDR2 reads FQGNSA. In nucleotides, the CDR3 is TGTGCCAGCAGCTTAATGCAGGTGGGAGGGTATGGCTACACCTTC. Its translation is CASSLMQVGGYGYTF. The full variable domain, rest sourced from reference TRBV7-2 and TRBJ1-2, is GAGVSQSPSNKVTEKGKDVELRCDPISGHTALYWYRQSLGQGLEFLIYFQGNSAPDKSGLPSDRFSAERTGGSVSTLTIQRTQQEDSAVYLCASSLMQVGGYGYTFGSGTRLTVV.

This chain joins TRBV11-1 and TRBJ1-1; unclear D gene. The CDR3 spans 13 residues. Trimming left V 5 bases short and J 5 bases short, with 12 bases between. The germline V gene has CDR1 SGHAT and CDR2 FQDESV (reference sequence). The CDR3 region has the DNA TGTGCCAGCAGCCAGAGCATAAGGACTGAAGCTTTCTTT. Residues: CASSQSIRTEAFF.

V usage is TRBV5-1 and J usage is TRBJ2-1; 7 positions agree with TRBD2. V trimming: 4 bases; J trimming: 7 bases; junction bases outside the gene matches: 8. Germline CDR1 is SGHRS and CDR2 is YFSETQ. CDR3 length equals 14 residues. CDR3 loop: CASSPEYGGNEQFF. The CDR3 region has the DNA TGCGCCAGCAGCCCCGAATACGGGGGGAATGAGCAGTTCTTC.

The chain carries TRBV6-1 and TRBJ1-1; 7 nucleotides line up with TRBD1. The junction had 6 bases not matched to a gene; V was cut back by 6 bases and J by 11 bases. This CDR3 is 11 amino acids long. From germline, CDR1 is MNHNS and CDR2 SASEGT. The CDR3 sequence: CASRETGYAFF. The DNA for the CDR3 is TGTGCCAGCAGGGAGACAGGGTATGCTTTCTTT.

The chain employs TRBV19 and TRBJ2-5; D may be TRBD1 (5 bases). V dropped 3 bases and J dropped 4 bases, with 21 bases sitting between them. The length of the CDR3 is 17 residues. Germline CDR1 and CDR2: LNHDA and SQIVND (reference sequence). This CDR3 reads CASSIVWTYDFRETQYF. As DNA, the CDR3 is TGTGCCAGTAGTATCGTGTGGACATACGACTTCCGAGAGACCCAGTACTTC.

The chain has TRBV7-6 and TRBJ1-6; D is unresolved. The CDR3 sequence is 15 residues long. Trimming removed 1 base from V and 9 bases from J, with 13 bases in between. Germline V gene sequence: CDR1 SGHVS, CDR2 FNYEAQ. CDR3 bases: TGTGCCAGCAGCTTAGATCGGCCTCCGGGTTCACCCCTCCACTTT. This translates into CASSLDRPPGSPLHF.

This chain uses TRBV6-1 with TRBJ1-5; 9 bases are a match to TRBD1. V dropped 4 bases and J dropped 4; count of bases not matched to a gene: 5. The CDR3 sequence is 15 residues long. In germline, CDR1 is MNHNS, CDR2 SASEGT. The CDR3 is CASSGDRVQNQPQHF. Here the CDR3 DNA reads TGTGCCAGCAGTGGGGACAGGGTACAAAATCAGCCCCAGCATTTT.